This TCR beta chain emerged from a study of blood T cell repertoires in COVID-19. The overall study: Samples taken during acute and convalescent COVID-19 were collected in the United States, Italy and Spain.

Those enrolled in Seattle joined during active infection and were followed longitudinally afterward. Germline CDR1 reads DFQATT; CDR2 reads SNEGSKA (reference sequence). Deletions cut 5 bases from V and 3 bases from J, with 4 bases between. The CDR3 is made up of 10 amino acids. Sequenced by immunoSEQ multiplex PCR; TCRdb stores in-frame clones only, minus some. The table lists roughly 160,000 clones, under 85% of them singletons. The TCR was taken from an elderly man with COVID-19, enrolled during active disease. The V call is TRBV20-1, the J call TRBJ2-5; D unresolved. The sequenced sample was peripheral blood. The CDR3, as DNA: TGCAGTGCTGTTAAAGAGACCCAGTACTTC. This translates into CSAVKETQYF.